This T cell receptor (beta chain) was identified during a study of cytomegalovirus exposure and HLA in healthy donors. This clone has more than one count but fewer than ten. PCR employed 60 Vbeta and 13 Jbeta primers. Generated by immunoSEQ multiplex PCR, the TCRdb table keeps only in-frame clones and is missing some. The table shows about 97,000 clones, with about three quarters occurring only once. Germline V gene sequence: CDR1 SGHDN, CDR2 FVKESK. Trimming removed 5 bases at V and 3 bases at J, with 23 bases between. The CDR3 sequence is 18 residues long. This TCR was recovered from a man in his forties or fifties in good health and CMV-seronegative. The rearrangement uses TRBV14 and TRBJ1-3; D might be TRBD1 (5 bases). The sequenced material came from PBMCs. The CDR3 bases are TGTGCCAGCAGCTCCCCTCGGGGGGGTCTCCTCTTTGGAAACACCATATATTTT. Translated, it gives CASSSPRGGLLFGNTIYF. The full variable domain, its missing parts supplied by reference TRBV14 and TRBJ1-3, is EAGVTQFPSHSVIEKGQTVTLRCDPISGHDNLYWYRRVMGKEIKFLLHFVKESKQDESGMPNNRFLAERTGGTYSTLKVQPAELEDSGVYFCASSSPRGGLLFGNTIYFGEGSWLTVV.